The sequence of this T cell receptor (beta chain) was determined in a study of tumor-infiltrating lymphocytes in primary liver carcinoma. Study-wide results and limits: Pairs comparing tumor with adjacent tissue or blood overlapped less than pairs drawn from tumor regions.

TCR beta cDNA came from approximately 540 ng total RNA, primed with a constant-region primer. Sequencing libraries for TCR beta derived from three nested multiplex PCR rounds that used slightly modified ARM-PCR. The study ran its first two PCR rounds for roughly 11 cycles each, using TRBV1-TRBV30 forward primers and a C-beta reverse primer. TCRdb re-called the multiplex PCR reads with MiXCR, one entry per CDR3 protein. The table has 100,000 to 120,000 distinct CDR3 sequences, around 80% seen once. Starting material for RNA and DNA co-extraction consisted of roughly 18-34 mg of unsorted bulk tissue. With regard to this clonotype: Its specificity is not known. One end of the junction is discordant with germline, which a read error may explain.

This CDR3 region has 17 residues. Germline CDR1 and CDR2: SGHAT and FQDESV (reference sequence). The TCR was taken from a man aged 40-49 years with primary liver carcinoma and hepatitis B virus infection. The sample taken for sequencing was liver tumor tissue from sampling region 3. Subset reported: tumor region T3, left-lateral pole. The chain uses TRBV11-1 and TRBJ2-4; 7 bases align to TRBD2. The chain's CDR3 is CASSFPGTNGTKNIQCF. In nucleotides, the CDR3 is TGTGCCAGCAGCTTTCCCGGGACTAACGGGACTAAAAACATTCAGTGTTTC.